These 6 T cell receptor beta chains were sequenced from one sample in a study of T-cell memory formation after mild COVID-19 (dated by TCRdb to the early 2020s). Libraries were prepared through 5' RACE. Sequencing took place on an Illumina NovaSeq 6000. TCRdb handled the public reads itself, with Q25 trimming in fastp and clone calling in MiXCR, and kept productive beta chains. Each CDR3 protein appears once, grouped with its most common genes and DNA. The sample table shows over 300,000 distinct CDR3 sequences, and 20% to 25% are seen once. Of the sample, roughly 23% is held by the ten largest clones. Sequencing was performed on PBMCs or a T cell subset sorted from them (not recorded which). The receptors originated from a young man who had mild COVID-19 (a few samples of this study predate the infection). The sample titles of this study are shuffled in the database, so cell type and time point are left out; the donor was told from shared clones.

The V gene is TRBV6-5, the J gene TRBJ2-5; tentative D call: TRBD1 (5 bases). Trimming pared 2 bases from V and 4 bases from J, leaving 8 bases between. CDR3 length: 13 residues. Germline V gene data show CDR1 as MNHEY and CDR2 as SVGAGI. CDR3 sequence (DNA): TGTGCCAGCAGTTACGGGGCCCGAGAGACCCAGTACTTC. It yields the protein CASSYGARETQYF.

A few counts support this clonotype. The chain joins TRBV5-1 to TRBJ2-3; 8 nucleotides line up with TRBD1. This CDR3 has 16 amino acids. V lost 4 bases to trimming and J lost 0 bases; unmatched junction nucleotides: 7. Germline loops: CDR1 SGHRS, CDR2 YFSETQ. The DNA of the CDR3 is TGCGCCAGCAGCCGACAGGGGATGGTAAGCACAGATACGCAGTATTTT. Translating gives CASSRQGMVSTDTQYF. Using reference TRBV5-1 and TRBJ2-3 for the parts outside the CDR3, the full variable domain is KAGVTQTPRYLIKTRGQQVTLSCSPISGHRSVSWYQQTPGQGLQFLFEYFSETQRNKGNFPGRFSGRQFSNSRSEMNVSTLELGDSALYLCASSRQGMVSTDTQYFGPGTRLTVL.

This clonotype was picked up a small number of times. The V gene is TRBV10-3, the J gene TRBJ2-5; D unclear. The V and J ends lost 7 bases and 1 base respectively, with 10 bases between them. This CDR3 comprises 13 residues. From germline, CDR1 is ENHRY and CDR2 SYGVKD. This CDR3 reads CAIKLEPQETQYF. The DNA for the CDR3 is TGTGCCATCAAGCTAGAACCCCAAGAGACCCAGTACTTC.

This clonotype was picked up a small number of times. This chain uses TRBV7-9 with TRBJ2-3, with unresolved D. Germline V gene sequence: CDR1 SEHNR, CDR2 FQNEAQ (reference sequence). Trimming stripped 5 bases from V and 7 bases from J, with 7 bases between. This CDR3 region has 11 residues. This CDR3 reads CASSPGHTQYF. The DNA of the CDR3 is TGTGCCAGCAGCCCCGGGCATACGCAGTATTTT. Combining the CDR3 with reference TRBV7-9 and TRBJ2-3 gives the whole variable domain DTGVSQNPRHKITKRGQNVTFRCDPISEHNRLYWYRQTLGQGPEFLTYFQNEAQLEKSRLLSDRFSAERPKGSFSTLEIQRTEQGDSAMYLCASSPGHTQYFGPGTRLTVL.

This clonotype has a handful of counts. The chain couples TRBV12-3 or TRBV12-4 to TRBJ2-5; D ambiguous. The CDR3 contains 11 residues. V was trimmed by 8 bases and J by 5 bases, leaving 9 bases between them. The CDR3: CASGPRETQYF. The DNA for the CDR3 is TGTGCCAGCGGACCTCGGGAGACCCAGTACTTC.

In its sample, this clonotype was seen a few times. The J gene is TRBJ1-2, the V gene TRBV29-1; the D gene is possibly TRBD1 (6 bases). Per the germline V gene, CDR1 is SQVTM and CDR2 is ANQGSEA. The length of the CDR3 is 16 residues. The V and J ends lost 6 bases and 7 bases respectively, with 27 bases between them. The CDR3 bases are TGCAGCGTGACCTCGGGGGCTAACCGTATTTCTTTTGGCTACACCTTC. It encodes CSVTSGANRISFGYTF.